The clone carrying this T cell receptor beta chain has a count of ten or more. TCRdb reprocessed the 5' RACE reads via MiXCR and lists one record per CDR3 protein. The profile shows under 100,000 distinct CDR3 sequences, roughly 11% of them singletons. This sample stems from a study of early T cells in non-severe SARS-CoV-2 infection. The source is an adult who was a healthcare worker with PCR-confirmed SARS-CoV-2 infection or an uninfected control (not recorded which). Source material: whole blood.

The CDR3 DNA sequence: TGTGCCAGCAGCCCTAGAACCTATGGCTACACCTTC. It translates to CASSPRTYGYTF. The rearrangement joins TRBV7-2 to TRBJ1-2, with D uncertain. V lost 5 bases and J lost 4, with 8 bases in between. The V gene's germline CDR1 is SGHTA and CDR2 FQGNSA. This CDR3 contains 12 residues.